These T cell receptor beta chains were read from a single sample in a study of blood T cell repertoires in COVID-19. Data came from immunoSEQ multiplex PCR; TCRdb stores just in-frame clones and leaves some out. Of approximately 450,000 clones detected, around nine tenths appear once; the ten largest clones hold just under 2%. The sequenced sample was PBMCs or T cells enriched from blood (not recorded which). These receptors all come from a woman aged 18-29 years with acute COVID-19. Both conserved end residues are part of each CDR3. A D gene is named only where the DNA matches it firmly. Size tells how often a clone was seen (once, few, many) or the class of an expanded clone, and some rows leave it out.

TRBJ2-3	-	TRBV19	-	TGTGCCAGTAGACGGGAGTTTAGCACAGATACGCAGTATTTT	CASRREFSTDTQYF
TRBJ2-7	-	TRBV2	-	TGTGCCAGCAGCGCCTACGTGGAGCTCTCCTACGAGCAGTACTTC	CASSAYVELSYEQYF
TRBJ1-3	-	TRBV4-1	-	TGCGCCAGCAGCTCGGGAAGTGGAAACACCATATATTTT	CASSSGSGNTIYF
TRBJ2-1	TRBD1	TRBV7-9	once	TGTGCCAGCAGCTTAGGGACAGGTGGCAATGAGCAGTTCTTC	CASSLGTGGNEQFF
TRBJ1-1	-	TRBV5-4	-	TGTGCCAGCACGGAGGGAAACACTGAAGCTTTCTTT	CASTEGNTEAFF
TRBJ2-2	TRBD2	TRBV7-2	once	TGTGCCAGCAGCTTTAGCGGGGAGCGGAACACCGGGGAGCTGTTTTTT	CASSFSGERNTGELFF
TRBJ2-3	-	TRBV5-8	-	TGTGCCAGCAGCCCGGACATAAGTGGCACAGATACGCAGTATTTT	CASSPDISGTDTQYF
TRBJ1-6	TRBD1	TRBV5-8	once	TGTGCCAGCAGCTCCGGGACAGGCTTTTGGCCCTCGAATAATTCACCCCTCCACTTT	CASSSGTGFWPSNNSPLHF
TRBJ2-1	TRBD2	TRBV5-8	-	TGTGCCAGCAGCTTATTTTTTAGCGGGGGAGGCCACAATGAGCAGTTCTTC	CASSLFFSGGGHNEQFF
TRBJ2-7	TRBD1	TRBV11-2	-	TGTGCCAGCAGCTTAGAGACAGGGGCCGAGCAGTACTTC	CASSLETGAEQYF
TRBJ1-2	-	TRBV4-1	-	TGCGCCAGCAGCCAAGATCTAGGATATGGCTACACCTTC	CASSQDLGYGYTF
TRBJ2-3	TRBD1	TRBV19	-	TGTGCCAGTAGTATAGGGGGGACAGTCGTTGCGCAGTATTTT	CASSIGGTVVAQYF
TRBJ2-2	TRBD1	TRBV10-3	few	TGTGCCATCAGTGAGTCATACTGGGACAGGGTTAGTCGGGAGCTGTTTTTT	CAISESYWDRVSRELFF
TRBJ2-7	TRBD1	TRBV28	-	TGTGCCAGCAGTTTGGGTGGGGCAGGGGGCATTGCCGAGCAGTACTTC	CASSLGGAGGIAEQYF
TRBJ2-5	-	TRBV6-6	-	TGTGCCAGCAGACCCTCTAGGCTCCAAGAGACCCAGTACTTC	CASRPSRLQETQYF
TRBJ1-6	TRBD1	TRBV19	-	TGTGCCAGTAGTCGACAGGGGGCAGGATATAATTCACCCCTCCACTTT	CASSRQGAGYNSPLHF
TRBJ2-7	-	TRBV15	-	TGTGCCACCAGCACCTGGGACAACTCCTACGAGCAGTACTTC	CATSTWDNSYEQYF
TRBJ1-2	-	TRBV7-9	-	TGTGCCAGCAGCCCCCGCGGCAACTATGGCTACACCTTC	CASSPRGNYGYTF
TRBJ2-1	TRBD2	TRBV19	-	TGTGCCAGTCGAAGACCCGGACTAGACTACAATGAGCAGTTCTTC	CASRRPGLDYNEQFF
TRBJ2-1	TRBD2	TRBV5-5	-	TGTGCCAGCAGCTTGGGGACAGGTCCGACTAGCGGGAGAGTTCACGGTGAGCAGTTCTTC	CASSLGTGPTSGRVHGEQFF
TRBJ2-1	-	TRBV18	-	TGTGCCAGCTCACCACTTCAGGCCCAGAATGAGCAGTTCTTC	CASSPLQAQNEQFF
TRBJ2-7	TRBD2	TRBV4-1	-	TGCGCCAGCAGCCAATCTATCAAGGGACTAGCGGGGTCCTCCTACGAGCAGTACTTC	CASSQSIKGLAGSSYEQYF
TRBJ2-1	-	TRBV3-1/TRBV3-2	-	TGTGCCAGCAGCCGGGAGTCCTACAATGAGCAGTTCTTC	CASSRESYNEQFF
TRBJ1-4	TRBD1	TRBV2	once	TGTGCCAGCAGTGAAAGGACAGGGATCGAAAAACTGTTTTTT	CASSERTGIEKLFF
TRBJ2-7	TRBD1	TRBV25-1	-	TGTGCCAGCTCTCCCGGGACAGGCTACGAGCAGTACTTC	CASSPGTGYEQYF
TRBJ1-3	-	TRBV6-5	-	TGTGCCAGCAGGCCAACAGGGCTCTCTGGAAACACCATATATTTT	CASRPTGLSGNTIYF
TRBJ2-4	TRBD1	TRBV18	few	TGTGCCAGCTCACCATTCTGGACAGGGATCCAAAACATTCAGTACTTC	CASSPFWTGIQNIQYF
TRBJ1-1	TRBD1	TRBV29-1	-	TGCAGCGCGATGACAGGGTCATCGGGAGCTTTCTTT	CSAMTGSSGAFF
TRBJ1-2	-	TRBV27	-	TGTGCCAGCAGTTTATCGGGGGCCGGGAATGGCTACACCTTC	CASSLSGAGNGYTF
TRBJ1-1	TRBD1	TRBV19	-	TGTGCCAGTAGTGTGGACAGGTCAGGGACTGAAGCTTTCTTT	CASSVDRSGTEAFF
TRBJ2-2	TRBD2	TRBV6-5	-	TGTGCCAGCAGTTATAGCGGGCGGAGTGGAGGCGGGGAGCTGTTTTTT	CASSYSGRSGGGELFF
TRBJ2-1	-	TRBV12-3/TRBV12-4	many	TGTGCCAGCAGTTTAAACAGGTGGAATGAGCAGTTCTTC	CASSLNRWNEQFF
TRBJ1-4	-	TRBV5-5	-	TGTGCCAGCAGCTTGCACCACAGGGAAAGGGAACTGTTTTTT	CASSLHHRERELFF
TRBJ2-1	-	TRBV9	-	TGTGCCAGCAGCGTAGGAGATGAGCAGTTCTTC	CASSVGDEQFF
TRBJ2-2	-	TRBV19	-	TGTGCCAGTAGTAAGGTCAGGGACACCGGGGAGCTGTTTTTT	CASSKVRDTGELFF
TRBJ1-5	TRBD1	TRBV19	once	TGTGCCAGTAGGGACAGGGAGAAAAATCAGCCCCAGCATTTT	CASRDREKNQPQHF
TRBJ2-2	-	TRBV27	-	TGTGCCAGCAGCCGGAAGGGCGGGCTCCGGGGTTTTAACACCGGGGAGCTGTTTTTT	CASSRKGGLRGFNTGELFF